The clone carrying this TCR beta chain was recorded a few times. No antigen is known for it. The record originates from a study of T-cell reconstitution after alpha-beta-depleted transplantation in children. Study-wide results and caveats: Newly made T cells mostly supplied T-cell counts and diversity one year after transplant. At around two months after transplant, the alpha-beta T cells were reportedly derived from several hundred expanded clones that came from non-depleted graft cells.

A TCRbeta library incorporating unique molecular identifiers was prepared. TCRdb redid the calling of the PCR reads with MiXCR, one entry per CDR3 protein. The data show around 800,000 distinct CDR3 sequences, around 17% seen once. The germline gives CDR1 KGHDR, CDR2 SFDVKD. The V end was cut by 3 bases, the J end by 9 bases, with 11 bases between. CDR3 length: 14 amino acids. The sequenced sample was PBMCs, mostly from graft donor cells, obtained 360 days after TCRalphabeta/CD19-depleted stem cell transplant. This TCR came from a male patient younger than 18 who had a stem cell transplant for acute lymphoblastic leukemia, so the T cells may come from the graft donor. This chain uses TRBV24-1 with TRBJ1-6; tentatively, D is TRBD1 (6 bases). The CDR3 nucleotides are TGTGCCACCAGTGATCACAGGGACGGTTCACCCCTCCACTTT. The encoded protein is CATSDHRDGSPLHF.